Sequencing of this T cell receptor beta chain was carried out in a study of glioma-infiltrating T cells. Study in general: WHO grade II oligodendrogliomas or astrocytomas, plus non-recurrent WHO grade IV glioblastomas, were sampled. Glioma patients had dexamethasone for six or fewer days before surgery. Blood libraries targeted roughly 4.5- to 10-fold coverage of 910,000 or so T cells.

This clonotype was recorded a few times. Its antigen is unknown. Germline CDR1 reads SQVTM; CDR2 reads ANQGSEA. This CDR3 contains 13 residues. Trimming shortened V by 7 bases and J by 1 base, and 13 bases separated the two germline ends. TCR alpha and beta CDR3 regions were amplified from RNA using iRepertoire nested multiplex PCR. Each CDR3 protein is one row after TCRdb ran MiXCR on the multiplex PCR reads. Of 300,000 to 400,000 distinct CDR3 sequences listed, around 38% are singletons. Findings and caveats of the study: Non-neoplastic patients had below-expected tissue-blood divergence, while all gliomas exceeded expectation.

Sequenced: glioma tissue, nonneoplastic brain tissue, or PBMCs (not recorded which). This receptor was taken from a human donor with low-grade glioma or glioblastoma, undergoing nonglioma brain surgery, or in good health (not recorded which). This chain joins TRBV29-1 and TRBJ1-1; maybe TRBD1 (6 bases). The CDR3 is CSAGRQENTEAFF. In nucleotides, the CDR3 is TGCAGCGCGGGGCGACAGGAGAACACTGAAGCTTTCTTT.